The 3 T cell receptor beta chains below come from one sample, sequenced in a study of T-cell reconstitution after alpha-beta-depleted transplantation in children. Unique molecular identifiers were incorporated when the TCRbeta library was constructed. Using its own MiXCR run on the PCR reads, TCRdb lists one record per CDR3 protein. The repertoire holds tens of thousands of distinct CDR3 sequences, with about 7% as singletons. This specimen consisted of PBMCs from the stem cell graft donor, obtained from the stem cell graft. Receptors originate from a human donor who donated a stem cell graft to a child with acute lymphoblastic leukemia.

This clonotype came up many times. The chain joins TRBV19 to TRBJ1-1; D is unresolved. CDR1 LNHDA and CDR2 SQIVND come from the germline V gene (reference sequence). The CDR3 sequence is 13 residues long. V lost 3 bases and J 6 bases, leaving 11 bases between the germline ends. The CDR3 sequence: CASSIPIASEAFF. CDR3 DNA sequence: TGTGCCAGTAGTATCCCAATCGCGTCTGAAGCTTTCTTT.

This clonotype was picked up many times. CDR3 region: CASSKAGEANYGYTF. CDR3 coding DNA: TGTGCCAGCAGTAAGGCCGGGGAAGCTAACTATGGCTACACCTTC. The chain has TRBV27 and TRBJ1-2; D gene unclear. Trimming pared 5 bases from V and 0 bases from J, leaving 13 bases between. The CDR3 is 15 residues long. From germline, CDR1 is MNHEY and CDR2 SMNVEV (reference sequence).

This clonotype appeared many times. V usage is TRBV6-4 and J usage is TRBJ2-1; possible D gene TRBD2, 6 bases. CDR3 length: 18 amino acids. The V gene's germline CDR1 is MRHNA and CDR2 SNTAGT. The V end was cut by 7 bases, the J end by 7 bases, with 29 bases between. This CDR3 reads CASTNLRPGLALGNEQFF. CDR3 DNA sequence: TGTGCCAGCACCAATTTACGTCCCGGCCTAGCGCTTGGGAATGAGCAGTTCTTC.